The 4 T cell receptor beta chains listed next were all sequenced from one sample in a study of blood T cell repertoires in COVID-19. Sequenced by immunoSEQ multiplex PCR; TCRdb stores in-frame clones only, minus some. Seen here are over 35,000 clones, roughly 92% observed once, and the top ten hold roughly 9.4%. Input material: peripheral blood. The receptors stem from a man aged 45-60 years with active COVID-19.

The rearrangement links TRBV12-5 to TRBJ2-4; D perhaps matches TRBD1 (6 bases). With 5 bases removed from V and 7 bases from J, the gap between germline ends came to 12 bases. CDR1 is LGHNT, CDR2 FRNRAP, per germline. CDR3 size: 13 residues. Written as DNA, the CDR3 is TGTGCTAGTGGTCGTTCAGGGGCGAACATTCAGTACTTC. Translating it yields CASGRSGANIQYF.

V and J are TRBV7-9 and TRBJ1-6; TRBD1 might be the D (5 bases). Germline CDR1 and CDR2: SEHNR and FQNEAQ (reference sequence). This CDR3 has 15 residues. Trimming stripped 5 bases from V and 5 bases from J, with 13 bases between. The CDR3 coding sequence is TGTGCCAGCAGCCTGGCGGGACGGGATAATTCACCCCTCCACTTT. Residues: CASSLAGRDNSPLHF.

A single count supports this clone. The chain joins TRBV6-5 to TRBJ2-7, with 11 bases lining up with TRBD2. The V and J ends lost 9 bases and 0 bases, in that order; junction bases with no gene match: 7. The CDR3 is made up of 15 amino acids. Germline loops: CDR1 MNHEY, CDR2 SVGAGI. CDR3 DNA: TGTGCCAGTGGAGGGACTAGCGGAAACTCCTACGAGCAGTACTTC. Amino acids: CASGGTSGNSYEQYF.

The chain combines TRBV6-5 with TRBJ1-1, with D possibly matching TRBD1 (5 bases). V gave up 0 bases and J gave up 11 bases, with 16 bases separating them. CDR1 MNHEY and CDR2 SVGAGI come from the germline V gene. This CDR3 has 14 amino acids. The CDR3, as DNA: TGTGCCAGCAGTTACTCCGACAGCCCACCCAGGGCTTTCTTT. Amino acids: CASSYSDSPPRAFF.